A single sample gave rise to the 19 T cell receptor beta chains below, sequenced in a study of blood T cell repertoires in COVID-19. Assay used: immunoSEQ multiplex PCR; TCRdb lists only in-frame clones, some missing. This sample has 20,000 to 25,000 clones, with under 90% found just once. Material: peripheral blood. These receptor sequences come from a woman between 65 and 79 years old with active COVID-19.

J is TRBJ2-5 and V is TRBV7-2; possibly TRBD2 for D (6 bases). CDR1 and CDR2 (germline): SGHTA, FQGNSA. There are 18 residues in the CDR3. Deletions cut 1 base from V and 4 bases from J, with 22 bases between. CDR3 DNA sequence: TGTGCCAGCAGCTTAGGGTACTCAGGGCGTAGCGGCGTAGAGACCCAGTACTTC. Its protein is CASSLGYSGRSGVETQYF.

The rearrangement links TRBV11-3 to TRBJ2-5, with D perhaps matching TRBD1 (6 bases). The CDR3 has 13 amino acids. Trimming shortened V by 5 bases and J by 7 bases, and 14 bases separated the two germline ends. Germline lookup yields CDR1 SGHNT and CDR2 YENEEA. CDR3 DNA sequence: TGTGCCAGCAGCCGGGACATTCGGGGGACCCAGTACTTC. Its protein product is CASSRDIRGTQYF.

The rearrangement joins TRBV12-3 or TRBV12-4 to TRBJ1-1; perhaps TRBD1 as D (6 bases). The CDR3 contains 13 residues. V was pared by 5 bases and J by 0 bases, with 7 bases between. This CDR3 is CASSPGVNTEAFF. The CDR3 DNA follows: TGTGCCAGCAGTCCAGGGGTGAACACTGAAGCTTTCTTT.

The chain recombines TRBV11-2 with TRBJ2-5; a possible D gene is TRBD1 (6 bases). Trimming took off 2 bases at V and 3 bases at J, with 13 bases between the two ends. The germline CDR1 and CDR2 sequences are SGHAT and FQNNGV. CDR3 size: 15 residues. CDR3: CASSLLQGLEETQYF. CDR3 in DNA: TGTGCCAGCAGCTTACTCCAGGGGTTGGAAGAGACCCAGTACTTC. Using reference TRBV11-2 and TRBJ2-5 for the parts outside the CDR3, the full variable domain is EAGVAQSPRYKIIEKRQSVAFWCNPISGHATLYWYQQILGQGPKLLIQFQNNGVVDDSQLPKDRFSAERLKGVDSTLKIQPAKLEDSAVYLCASSLLQGLEETQYFGPGTRLLVL.

This chain joins TRBV14 and TRBJ1-3, with TRBD1 identical over 7 bases. This CDR3 comprises 14 residues. V lost 4 bases to trimming and J lost 5 bases; unmatched junction nucleotides: 5. Per the germline V gene, CDR1 is SGHDN and CDR2 is FVKESK. CDR3 DNA sequence: TGTGCCAGCAGCCGACAGGGTCTGCGAAACACCATATATTTT. Protein: CASSRQGLRNTIYF.

This clone was observed once. The chain combines TRBV3-1 (or the pseudogene TRBV3-2) with TRBJ2-5; D might be TRBD2 (6 bases). The V end lost 4 bases, the J end lost 3 bases, and 27 bases lay between the germline ends. Germline V gene sequence: CDR1 LGHDT, CDR2 YNNKEL (reference sequence). The CDR3 is 19 amino acids. CDR3 bases: TGTGCCAGCAGCCTAGGACATAGCAATTTCGCGGGGCCTGAAGAGACCCAGTACTTC. The encoded protein is CASSLGHSNFAGPEETQYF.

The rearrangement links TRBV9 to TRBJ2-1; 7 positions match TRBD1. CDR1 SGDLS and CDR2 YYNGEE come from the germline V gene. The CDR3 covers 14 residues. Germline trimming cut 4 bases from V and 9 bases from J; bases unmatched to any gene: 10. CDR3 protein: CASSTSTGPGEQFF. The CDR3 nucleotides read TGTGCCAGCAGCACCTCGACAGGGCCAGGTGAGCAGTTCTTC.

V is TRBV5-4 and J is TRBJ2-7; 8 bases agree with TRBD2. Germline assignment: CDR1 SGHNT and CDR2 YYREEE (reference sequence). V lost 3 bases to trimming and J lost 3 bases; unmatched junction nucleotides: 11. The CDR3 sequence is 16 residues long. The CDR3 DNA reads as TGTGCCAGCAGCTCCGGTGGGGTACTAGCGGACTACGAGCAGTACTTC. Translating gives CASSSGGVLADYEQYF.

The chain has TRBV5-4 and TRBJ2-1, with 11 bases aligning to TRBD1. V shed 2 bases and J 8 bases; nucleotides not matched to a gene: 3. CDR1 SGHNT and CDR2 YYREEE come from the germline V gene (reference sequence). The CDR3 length is 14 residues. The DNA of the CDR3 is TGTGCCAGCAGCTTCGGACAGGGGGCCTATGAGCAGTTCTTC. Its translation is CASSFGQGAYEQFF. The complete variable domain, with remaining parts taken from reference TRBV5-4 and TRBJ2-1, reads ETGVTQSPTHLIKTRGQQVTLRCSSQSGHNTVSWYQQALGQGPQFIFQYYREEENGRGNFPPRFSGLQFPNYSSELNVNALELDDSALYLCASSFGQGAYEQFFGPGTRLTVL.

This clone was seen a single time. The chain has TRBV11-3 and TRBJ2-2; tentatively, D is TRBD2 (6 bases). Per germline, CDR1 SGHNT and CDR2 YENEEA. This CDR3 is built from 15 residues. Trimming shortened V by 3 bases and J by 0 bases, and 8 bases separated the two germline ends. Written as DNA, the CDR3 is TGTGCCAGCAGCTTGGGCGGGGCGAACACCGGGGAGCTGTTTTTT. This sequence encodes CASSLGGANTGELFF.

This clone was observed a single time. This sequence joins TRBV7-3 and TRBJ1-2, with 8 bases aligning to TRBD1. The length of the CDR3 is 13 residues. The germline CDR1 and CDR2 sequences are SGHTA and FQGTGA. V shed 5 bases and J 7 bases; nucleotides not matched to a gene: 6. CDR3 residues: CASSTGTGLGYTF. In nucleotides, the CDR3 is TGTGCCAGCAGCACCGGGACAGGTCTTGGCTACACCTTC.

V and J are TRBV7-3 and TRBJ2-3, with 7 nucleotides matching TRBD1. Germline assignment: CDR1 SGHTA and CDR2 FQGTGA. V lost 1 base to trimming and J lost 0 bases; unmatched junction nucleotides: 13. There are 19 residues in the CDR3. The CDR3, as DNA: TGTGCCAGCAGCTTAAGCTCCCACCCAAGGACAGGTAGCACAGATACGCAGTATTTT. Residues: CASSLSSHPRTGSTDTQYF. Filled out from reference TRBV7-3 and TRBJ2-3, the complete variable domain reads GAGVSQTPSNKVTEKGKYVELRCDPISGHTALYWYRQSLGQGPEFLIYFQGTGAADDSGLPNDRFFAVRPEGSVSTLKIQRTERGDSAVYLCASSLSSHPRTGSTDTQYFGPGTRLTVL.

This clone is a singleton in its sample. The CDR3 protein is CASSETGLESQETQYF. CDR3 nucleotides: TGTGCCAGCAGCGAGACGGGACTAGAAAGTCAAGAGACCCAGTACTTC. The J gene is TRBJ2-5, the V gene TRBV5-6, with 8 positions matching TRBD2. The CDR3 totals 16 residues. CDR1 is SGHDT and CDR2 is YYEEEE in the germline V gene. V trimming: 4 bases; J trimming: 2 bases; junction bases outside the gene matches: 10. Drawing the rest from reference TRBV5-6 and TRBJ2-5, the complete variable domain is DAGVTQSPTHLIKTRGQQVTLRCSPKSGHDTVSWYQQALGQGPQFIFQYYEEEERQRGNFPDRFSGHQFPNYSSELNVNALLLGDSALYLCASSETGLESQETQYFGPGTRLLVL.

The J gene is TRBJ1-4, the V gene TRBV7-3; 7 bases align to TRBD1. Trimming removed 5 bases from V and 4 bases from J; junction bases left unmatched: 7. Germline V gene sequence: CDR1 SGHTA, CDR2 FQGTGA. The CDR3 contains 15 residues. The CDR3 nucleotides read TGTGCCAGCAGCGCCACAGGGGCGCTTAATGAAAAACTGTTTTTT. As protein: CASSATGALNEKLFF.

This chain links TRBV3-1 (or the pseudogene TRBV3-2) with TRBJ1-6, with D possibly being TRBD1 (5 bases). V was clipped by 4 bases and J by 10 bases, with 17 bases between them. The CDR3 spans 15 residues. In germline, CDR1 is LGHDT, CDR2 YNNKEL (reference sequence). The CDR3 loop is CASSPHRQGPSPLHF. The CDR3 DNA reads as TGTGCCAGCAGCCCACATAGGCAGGGCCCCTCACCCCTCCACTTT.

This clone was observed a few times. The sample contains more than one DNA sequence encoding this CDR3. V and J are TRBV20-1 and TRBJ2-7, with 11 bases matching TRBD2. The CDR3 spans 14 residues. With 3 bases clipped from V and 3 bases from J, the junction kept 4 bases outside the gene matches. The germline gives CDR1 DFQATT, CDR2 SNEGSKA (reference sequence). Written as DNA, the CDR3 is TGCAGTGCTAGTCCTAGCGGGGGGAACTACGAGCAGTACTTC. Its protein is CSASPSGGNYEQYF.

The chain recombines TRBV7-8 with TRBJ2-2, with 16 bases fitting TRBD2. CDR3 length: 20 residues. V dropped 0 bases and J dropped 3; count of bases not matched to a gene: 7. Germline lookup yields CDR1 SGHVS and CDR2 FQNEAQ. CDR3 coding DNA: TGTGCCAGCAGCTTAGCGCCGGGACTAGCGGGGGGGCGGTACACCGGGGAGCTGTTTTTT. Encoded protein: CASSLAPGLAGGRYTGELFF.

This chain connects TRBV27 to TRBJ2-1; the match to TRBD2 covers 10 bases. The germline CDR1 and CDR2 sequences are MNHEY and SMNVEV (reference sequence). CDR3 length: 15 residues. V shed 5 bases and J 8 bases; nucleotides not matched to a gene: 9. As DNA, the CDR3 is TGTGCCAGCAGTCCGTACCGTGGGACTAGCGATGAGCAGTTCTTC. This sequence encodes CASSPYRGTSDEQFF.

V gene TRBV5-1 combines with J gene TRBJ1-2; D remains unclear. The germline gives CDR1 SGHRS, CDR2 YFSETQ. The CDR3 length is 14 residues. V was shortened by 0 bases and J by 1 base, with 7 bases between the two germline ends. CDR3 sequence (DNA): TGCGCCAGCAGCTTGGACGGTGATAACTATGGCTACACCTTC. Protein product: CASSLDGDNYGYTF.